A selection of T cell receptor beta chains follows, all from one sample in a study of beta chain features in type 1 diabetes. Sequencing was performed with immunoSEQ multiplex PCR; in TCRdb, only in-frame clones are kept and a portion is missing. The table has about 300,000 clones, less than 15% seen once; the top ten hold about 0.015%. The sequenced sample consisted of naive CD4+ T cells from blood. These receptors were collected from a woman aged 18-30 years with type 1 diabetes. The CDR3 runs from the conserved cysteine through the conserved F or W. D genes are given only for firm matches. Clone size, where shown, is once, few, many, or a class for clones that have expanded.

V gene	clone size	J gene	D gene	CDR3 protein	CDR3 DNA
TRBV7-9	NA	TRBJ2-3	TRBD1	CASSSQGDTQYF	TGTGCCAGCAGCTCACAGGGGGATACGCAGTATTTT
TRBV14	NA	TRBJ2-7	NA	CASSRTTGLYEQYF	TGTGCCAGCAGCCGTACCACGGGACTCTACGAGCAGTACTTC
TRBV7-2	NA	TRBJ2-7	NA	CASSPQQGRQYEQYF	TGTGCCAGCAGCCCCCAGCAGGGAAGGCAATACGAGCAGTACTTC
TRBV18	NA	TRBJ2-5	NA	CASSPPGLRYQETQYF	TGTGCCAGCTCACCACCAGGACTCCGGTACCAAGAGACCCAGTACTTC
TRBV30	NA	TRBJ2-3	NA	CAWSVPGRGTDTQYF	TGTGCCTGGAGTGTACCGGGCAGGGGCACAGATACGCAGTATTTT
TRBV25-1	NA	TRBJ1-1	NA	CASSDNRVNTEAFF	TGTGCCAGCAGTGACAACAGGGTGAACACTGAAGCTTTCTTT
TRBV29-1	NA	TRBJ2-3	NA	CSVEVGASTDTQYF	TGCAGCGTTGAAGTAGGAGCCTCCACAGATACGCAGTATTTT
TRBV18	NA	TRBJ2-1	TRBD1	CASSPSVGGSYNEQFF	TGTGCCAGCTCACCTTCGGTAGGGGGCTCATACAATGAGCAGTTCTTC
TRBV7-2	NA	TRBJ2-7	TRBD2	CASSSSGNTYEQYF	TGTGCCAGCAGCTCGAGCGGGAATACCTACGAGCAGTACTTC
TRBV27	few	TRBJ1-5	NA	CASSFGSGVQPQHF	TGTGCCAGCAGTTTCGGAAGCGGCGTTCAGCCCCAGCATTTT
TRBV7-6	NA	TRBJ2-1	TRBD1	CASSPRTGNYNEQFF	TGTGCCAGCAGCCCTAGGACAGGGAACTACAATGAGCAGTTCTTC
TRBV9	few	TRBJ1-2	NA	CASSVESVTGYGYTF	TGTGCCAGCAGCGTAGAGAGTGTGACAGGCTATGGCTACACCTTC
TRBV11-2	few	TRBJ2-1	NA	CASSFLRTHNEQFF	TGTGCCAGCAGCTTTTTACGGACTCACAATGAGCAGTTCTTC
TRBV18	NA	TRBJ2-1	NA	CASSPGQGLSYNEQFF	TGTGCCAGCTCACCGGGGCAGGGATTGTCCTACAATGAGCAGTTCTTC
TRBV29-1	NA	TRBJ2-5	TRBD2	CSVDRLTSGRAETQYF	TGCAGCGTTGATCGATTGACTAGCGGGAGGGCAGAGACCCAGTACTTC
TRBV7-2	few	TRBJ1-1	NA	CASSSRGVNTEAFF	TGTGCCAGCAGCTCCCGAGGAGTAAACACTGAAGCTTTCTTT
TRBV5-5	few	TRBJ2-6	TRBD1	CASSLGRTGGAGANVLTF	TGTGCCAGCAGCTTGGGGAGGACAGGGGGCGCAGGGGCCAACGTCCTGACTTTC
TRBV6-5	NA	TRBJ2-5	NA	CASSSYVRETQYF	TGTGCCAGCAGTAGTTACGTCAGGGAGACCCAGTACTTC
TRBV7-2	NA	TRBJ1-5	NA	CASSAFRGVNQPQHF	TGTGCCAGCAGCGCCTTCAGGGGCGTGAATCAGCCCCAGCATTTT
TRBV28	NA	TRBJ2-4	NA	CASSLGRQGRNIQYF	TGTGCCAGCAGTTTGGGCCGGCAGGGGCGGAACATTCAGTACTTC
TRBV18	few	TRBJ1-2	TRBD1	CASSPSDRGEGYTF	TGTGCCAGCTCACCGTCGGACAGGGGAGAGGGCTACACCTTC
TRBV5-1	NA	TRBJ2-7	TRBD2	CASGGLAGYEQYF	TGCGCCAGCGGGGGACTAGCGGGATACGAGCAGTACTTC
TRBV28	NA	TRBJ1-5	TRBD1	CASSSGGSNQPQHF	TGTGCCAGCAGTTCAGGGGGGAGCAATCAGCCCCAGCATTTT
TRBV21-1	NA	TRBJ2-1	NA	CASRRTSGPFDLQFF	TGTGCCAGCAGGAGGACTAGCGGACCCTTCGATCTGCAGTTCTTC
TRBV29-1	many	TRBJ2-1	NA	CSVVRDSIYNEQFF	TGCAGCGTTGTTAGGGACTCGATCTACAATGAGCAGTTCTTC
TRBV9	few	TRBJ2-7	TRBD1	CASSALDRGAREQYF	TGTGCCAGCAGCGCCCTGGACAGGGGGGCCCGGGAGCAGTACTTC
TRBV28	NA	TRBJ2-3	TRBD2	CASSSPTSGSRADTQYF	TGTGCCAGCAGCTCCCCCACTAGCGGGAGTCGAGCAGATACGCAGTATTTT
TRBV18	NA	TRBJ2-1	TRBD1	CASSRTGESSYNEQFF	TGTGCCAGCTCACGGACAGGGGAGAGTTCCTACAATGAGCAGTTCTTC
TRBV5-6	few	TRBJ1-3	NA	CASSPGGGNTIYF	TGTGCCAGCAGCCCCGGCGGGGGAAACACCATATATTTT
TRBV7-3	few	TRBJ2-3	NA	CASSLTNAGTDTQYF	TGTGCCAGCAGCTTAACGAACGCGGGGACAGATACGCAGTATTTT
TRBV30	NA	TRBJ1-2	TRBD1	CAWSPTGVDGYTF	TGTGCCTGGAGTCCCACAGGGGTGGATGGCTACACCTTC
TRBV30	many	TRBJ1-2	NA	CAWSGAQYGYTF	TGTGCCTGGAGTGGGGCCCAGTATGGCTACACCTTC
TRBV4-2	few	TRBJ2-5	TRBD1	CASSQAGTGEGETQYF	TGTGCCAGCAGCCAAGCCGGGACAGGGGAGGGGGAGACCCAGTACTTC
TRBV7-9	few	TRBJ2-5	TRBD1	CASSQPGTGGEWRWVTQYF	TGTGCCAGCAGCCAACCAGGGACAGGGGGCGAATGGCGTTGGGTGACCCAGTACTTC
TRBV4-2	NA	TRBJ2-7	TRBD2	CASSPTSGRAPEQYF	TGTGCCAGCAGCCCGACTAGCGGGAGGGCGCCCGAGCAGTACTTC
TRBV18	few	TRBJ1-2	TRBD1	CASSPDREGGYTF	TGTGCCAGCTCACCCGACAGGGAAGGTGGCTACACCTTC
TRBV7-2	NA	TRBJ2-7	NA	CASSLDTVLRENEQYF	TGTGCCAGCAGCTTAGATACGGTCCTGAGGGAGAACGAGCAGTACTTC
TRBV9	few	TRBJ2-5	TRBD2	CASSAAAGGRRETQYF	TGTGCCAGCAGCGCCGCAGCGGGAGGTCGTAGAGAGACCCAGTACTTC
TRBV19	NA	TRBJ2-1	TRBD2	CASSTGLAGMNEQFF	TGTGCCAGTAGCACGGGACTAGCGGGAATGAATGAGCAGTTCTTC
TRBV7-9	few	TRBJ1-5	NA	CASSFQTGTNNNQPQHF	TGTGCCAGCAGCTTTCAAACAGGGACGAACAACAATCAGCCCCAGCATTTT
TRBV5-1	NA	TRBJ2-3	NA	CASSLAERGTTDTQYF	TGCGCCAGCAGCTTGGCCGAGAGGGGGACCACAGATACGCAGTATTTT
TRBV7-2	NA	TRBJ2-7	NA	CASSLLVESYEQYF	TGTGCCAGCAGCTTACTTGTAGAGTCCTACGAGCAGTACTTC